A single sample is the source of the 5 T cell receptor beta chains below, sequenced in a study of T cell responses to AZD1222 COVID-19 vaccine (dated by TCRdb to the early 2020s). Explained via the paper, the time point label denotes: baseline before first vaccination. Receptor libraries were prepared by the immunoSEQ multiplex PCR assay. The table comes from immuneACCESS by way of TCRdb, which keeps in-frame sequences with V and J called. Part of the clones is missing from these tables; in studies checked, under half for an unresolved V gene and the rest for unknown reasons. Counted in this sample were 100,000 to 150,000 clones; around 90% of them appeared once. Jointly, the top ten make up about 1.4% of the sample. Sequenced here: peripheral blood, sampled on day 0 of AZD1222 vaccination. The receptors derive from an adult in good health.

V gene TRBV6-5 combines with J gene TRBJ1-2, with 8 bases lining up with TRBD1. CDR3 length: 13 residues. V shed 7 bases, J shed 4 bases, and the junction held 5 bases outside the gene matches. Germline V CDR1 and CDR2: MNHEY, SVGAGI. As DNA, the CDR3 is TGTGCCAGCACCCGACAGGGGACCTATGGCTACACCTTC. Its protein product is CASTRQGTYGYTF.

This rearrangement joins TRBV25-1 to TRBJ2-7; no clear D gene. The CDR3 is 11 residues long. The V gene's germline CDR1 is MGHDK and CDR2 SYGVNS. Trimming removed 2 bases at V and 3 bases at J, with 2 bases between. The CDR3 nucleotides are TGTGCCAGCAGTGAAGGCTACGAGCAGTACTTC. This translates into CASSEGYEQYF.

As to this clone: The sample holds other DNA sequences that translate to the same CDR3. J is TRBJ2-7 and V is TRBV5-1, with 9 bases aligning to TRBD2. Trimming at V came to 3 bases and at J to 2 bases, leaving 3 bases not matched to a gene. This CDR3 contains 14 residues. The germline gives CDR1 SGHRS, CDR2 YFSETQ. The CDR3 nucleotides are TGCGCCAGCAGCTCGACTAGCGGAACCTACGAGCAGTACTTC. It encodes CASSSTSGTYEQYF. Full variable domain (rest looked up from reference TRBV5-1 and TRBJ2-7): KAGVTQTPRYLIKTRGQQVTLSCSPISGHRSVSWYQQTPGQGLQFLFEYFSETQRNKGNFPGRFSGRQFSNSRSEMNVSTLELGDSALYLCASSSTSGTYEQYFGPGTRLTVT.

This clone appeared a single time. The V gene is TRBV6-5, the J gene TRBJ1-4; D call uncertain. Germline CDR1 reads MNHEY; CDR2 reads SVGAGI. This CDR3 has 15 amino acids. V gave up 6 bases and J gave up 0 bases, with 11 bases separating them. The CDR3 sequence: CASSAASATNEKLFF. In DNA form, the CDR3 reads TGTGCCAGCAGCGCCGCGTCCGCAACTAATGAAAAACTGTTTTTT.

This clone was seen a single time. The chain links TRBV19 to TRBJ1-1, with D unresolved. CDR3 length: 13 amino acids. The germline V gene encodes CDR1 LNHDA and CDR2 SQIVND (reference sequence). The V end was cut by 3 bases, the J end by 1 base, with 6 bases between. The DNA for the CDR3 is TGTGCCAGTAGTATGAACAGGAACACTGAAGCTTTCTTT. Translated, it gives CASSMNRNTEAFF.